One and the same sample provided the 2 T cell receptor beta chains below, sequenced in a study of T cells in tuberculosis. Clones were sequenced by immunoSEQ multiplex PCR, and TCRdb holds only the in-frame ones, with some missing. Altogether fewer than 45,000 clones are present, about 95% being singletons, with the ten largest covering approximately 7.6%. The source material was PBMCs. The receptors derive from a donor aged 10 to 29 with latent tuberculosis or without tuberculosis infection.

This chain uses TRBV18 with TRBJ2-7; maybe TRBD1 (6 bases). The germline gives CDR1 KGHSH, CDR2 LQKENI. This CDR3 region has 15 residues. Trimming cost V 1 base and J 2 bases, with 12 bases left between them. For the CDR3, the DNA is TGTGCCAGCTCACCACGGACAGAATTCCCCTACGAGCAGTACTTC. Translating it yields CASSPRTEFPYEQYF.

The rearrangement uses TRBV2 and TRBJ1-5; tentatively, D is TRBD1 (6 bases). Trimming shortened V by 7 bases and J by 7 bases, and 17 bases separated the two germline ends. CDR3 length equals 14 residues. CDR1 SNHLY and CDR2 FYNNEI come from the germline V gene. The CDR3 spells CASKNRVARQPQHF. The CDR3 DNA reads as TGTGCCAGCAAGAACAGGGTGGCGAGGCAGCCCCAGCATTTT. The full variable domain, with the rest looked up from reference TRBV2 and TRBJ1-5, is EPEVTQTPSHQVTQMGQEVILRCVPISNHLYFYWYRQILGQKVEFLVSFYNNEISEKSEIFDDQFSVERPDGSNFTLKIRSTKLEDSAMYFCASKNRVARQPQHFGDGTRLSIL.